This T cell receptor (beta chain) came from a study of blood T cell repertoires in COVID-19. Overall study: In each case, the material was cDNA or gDNA derived from T cells, B-cell-depleted T cells, or PBMCs.

The germline CDR1 and CDR2 sequences are PRHDT and FYEKMQ (reference sequence). CDR3 size: 15 residues. V lost 0 bases, J lost 2 bases, and 8 bases lay in between. In the study's own analysis: Counts of nucleated cells, estimated from reference gene primer amplification, were obtained. The assay was immunoSEQ multiplex PCR, and TCRdb's table has in-frame clones only and misses some. The DNA was the basis for D and trimming; V, J and clone size are from that table. Here the sample spans 95,000 to 100,000 clones, approximately 91% being singletons. This TCR came from a man between 45 and 60 years old with acute or convalescent COVID-19. V and J are TRBV13 and TRBJ1-5; D gene uncertain. The material sequenced was peripheral blood. The CDR3 sequence: CASSLGGLGNQPQHF. The DNA of the CDR3 is TGTGCCAGCAGCTTAGGCGGACTGGGCAATCAGCCCCAGCATTTT. The full variable domain, rest sourced from reference TRBV13 and TRBJ1-5, is AAGVIQSPRHLIKEKRETATLKCYPIPRHDTVYWYQQGPGQDPQFLISFYEKMQSDKGSIPDRFSAQQFSDYHSELNMSSLELGDSALYFCASSLGGLGNQPQHFGDGTRLSIL.